This paragraph reports one TCR beta chain. This specimen belongs to a study of blood T cell repertoires in COVID-19. The CDR3 has 15 amino acids. Trimming pared 0 bases from V and 4 bases from J, leaving 13 bases between. Germline CDR1 is SGDLS and CDR2 is YYNGEE. How the authors handled the data: Amplifying reference gene primers gave estimates of nucleated cell counts. Produced via immunoSEQ multiplex PCR; TCRdb's table is partial and in-frame only. V, J and clone size were drawn from that table, and D and trimming were deduced from the DNA. The top ten clones hold about 10% of a sample with 110,000 to 150,000 clones, about 87% of them seen once.

The receptor comes from an elderly woman with acute or convalescent COVID-19. The chain recombines TRBV9 with TRBJ1-2; D gene ambiguous. The sample taken for sequencing was peripheral blood. CDR3 loop: CASSVDMVSGYGYTF. CDR3 coding DNA: TGTGCCAGCAGCGTAGATATGGTGTCAGGCTATGGCTACACCTTC.